This TCR beta chain emerged from a study of persistence of HIV-infected CD4 T cells. Study details: Median time on suppressive ART was 8 to 9 years. Anti-CD3/anti-CD28 stimulation activated a higher proportion of cells than antigen stimulation, with lower memory fraction.

Cells were stimulated nonspecifically with anti-CD3/anti-CD28 magnetic beads. Sorting selected CD4+ T cells upregulating both CD40 ligand and CD69. Worth noting for this clone: Its antigen is undetermined.

This was the immunoSEQ version 4 assay in survey mode. Clones were read by immunoSEQ multiplex PCR, and TCRdb kept only the in-frame ones, dropping some. The top ten clones hold about 0.94% of a sample with roughly 45,000 clones, about 90% of them seen once. This material consisted of CD4+ T cells sorted from PBMCs after roughly 20-hour stimulation, taken from a patient who received antiretroviral therapy. This sequence originates from an adult man with HIV who was CMV-seropositive.

CDR3 in amino acids: CASSLGAIGSSRGNEQFF. In nucleotides, the CDR3 is TGCGCCAGCAGCTTGGGCGCTATAGGTAGCTCCCGGGGGAATGAGCAGTTCTTC. This sequence joins TRBV5-1 and TRBJ2-1; D is perhaps TRBD2 (6 bases). V dropped 0 bases and J dropped 7 bases, with 23 bases sitting between them. The germline V gene has CDR1 SGHRS and CDR2 YFSETQ. The CDR3 is 18 amino acids.